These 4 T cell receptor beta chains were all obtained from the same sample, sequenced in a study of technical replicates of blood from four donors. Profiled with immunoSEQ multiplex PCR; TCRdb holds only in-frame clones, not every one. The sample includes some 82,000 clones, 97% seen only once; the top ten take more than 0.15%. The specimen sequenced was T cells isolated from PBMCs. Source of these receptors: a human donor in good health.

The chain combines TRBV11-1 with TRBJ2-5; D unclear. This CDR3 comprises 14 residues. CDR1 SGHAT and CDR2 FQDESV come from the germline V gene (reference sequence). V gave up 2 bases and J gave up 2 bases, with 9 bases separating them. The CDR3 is CASSLQSLQETQYF. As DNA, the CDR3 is TGTGCCAGCAGCTTACAAAGCTTACAAGAGACCCAGTACTTC.

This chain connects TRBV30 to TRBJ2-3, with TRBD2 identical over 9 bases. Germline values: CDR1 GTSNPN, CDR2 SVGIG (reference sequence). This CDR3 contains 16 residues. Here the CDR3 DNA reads TGTGCTGCCCATGGGCGGGGGGGCTTTATTTCAGATACGCAGTATTTT. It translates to CAAHGRGGFISDTQYF.

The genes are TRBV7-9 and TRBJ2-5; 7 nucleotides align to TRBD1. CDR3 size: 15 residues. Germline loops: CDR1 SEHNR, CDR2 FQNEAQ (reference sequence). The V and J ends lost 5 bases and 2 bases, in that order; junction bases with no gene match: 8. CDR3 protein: CASSPGTDLQETQYF. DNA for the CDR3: TGTGCCAGCAGCCCTGGGACAGATTTACAAGAGACCCAGTACTTC.

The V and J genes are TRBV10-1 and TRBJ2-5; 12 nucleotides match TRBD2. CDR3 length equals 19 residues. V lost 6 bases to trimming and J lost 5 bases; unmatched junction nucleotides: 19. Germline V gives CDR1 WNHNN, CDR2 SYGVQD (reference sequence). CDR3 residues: CASSEFIGLTSGSRETQYF. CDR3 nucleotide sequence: TGCGCCAGCAGCGAATTTATAGGATTGACTAGCGGGAGTCGGGAGACCCAGTACTTC.